A single sample is the source of the 10 T cell receptor beta chains below, sequenced in a study of Graves' ophthalmopathy and Graves' hyperthyroidism. The authors amplified TCR beta CDR3 regions from RNA transcripts. An initial RT-PCR round employing HTBI primers preceded a second-round multiplex PCR. TCRdb ran MiXCR on the multiplex PCR reads and lists one entry per CDR3 protein. The sample carries about 700,000 distinct CDR3 sequences, roughly two fifths recorded once. Sequences were obtained from peripheral blood. The receptors originated from an adult man with Graves' ophthalmopathy.

This chain connects TRBV25-1 to TRBJ1-4; D remains ambiguous. Germline values: CDR1 MGHDK, CDR2 SYGVNS. Between the trimmed V and J ends, which lost 5 bases and 7 bases, there was a span of 14 bases. The CDR3 spans 14 residues. The DNA of the CDR3 is TGTGCCAGCAGTAAGGGAGGGTTAGGTGAAAAACTGTTTTTT. It encodes CASSKGGLGEKLFF.

The chain carries TRBV2 and TRBJ1-2, with D uncertain. The CDR3 consists of 9 residues. Trimming removed 11 bases from V and 4 bases from J, with 5 bases in between. Germline CDR1 is SNHLY and CDR2 is FYNNEI. CDR3 region: CAGPYGYTF. DNA of the CDR3: TGTGCCGGTCCCTATGGCTACACCTTC.

A remark on this clonotype: Relative to the germline gene, one junction end is altered; a read error may explain this. V gene TRBV7-9 combines with J gene TRBJ2-7; no clear D. This CDR3 comprises 12 residues. Germline V gene data show CDR1 as SEHNR and CDR2 as FQNEAQ (reference sequence). As DNA, the CDR3 is TGTGCCAGCAGCTTATTGGGATCCGAGCAGTACTTT. Residues: CASSLLGSEQYF.

This clonotype was observed a few times. This rearrangement joins TRBV4-1 to TRBJ2-7; D gene uncertain. Deletions cut 0 bases from V and 4 bases from J, with 10 bases between. From germline, CDR1 is MGHRA and CDR2 YSYEKL. The CDR3 length is 14 residues. CDR3: CASSQDSLGYEQYF. CDR3 bases: TGCGCCAGCAGCCAAGATTCGTTGGGGTACGAGCAGTACTTC.

The sample holds many counts of this clonotype. The CDR3 sequence is CASSDAMGNEKLFF. The CDR3 DNA follows: TGTGCCAGCAGTGACGCTATGGGGAATGAAAAACTGTTTTTT. The rearrangement links TRBV6-1 to TRBJ1-4; D is unclear. The CDR3 runs to 14 residues. Trimming took 3 bases from V and 5 from J, leaving 10 bases between them. CDR1 is MNHNS, CDR2 SASEGT, per germline.

This clonotype was seen at least ten times. The chain uses TRBV7-9 and TRBJ2-2; D call uncertain. The CDR3 loop spans 12 amino acids. Germline V gene sequence: CDR1 SEHNR, CDR2 FQNEAQ (reference sequence). V gave up 4 bases and J gave up 6 bases, with 6 bases separating them. CDR3: CASSSLPGELFF. In DNA, the CDR3 is TGTGCCAGCAGCTCCTTACCCGGGGAGCTGTTTTTT.

A word on this clonotype: Being one base from a much bigger clone, this may be a read error. Here the CDR3 omits its conserved ending phenylalanine or tryptophan, so a read error is the likely source. The chain joins TRBV15 to TRBJ2-5; D unclear. CDR3 length: 18 amino acids. The V end was cut by 3 bases, the J end by 3 bases, with 23 bases between. Germline V gene data show CDR1 as LNHNV and CDR2 as YYDKDF (reference sequence). This CDR3 is CATSRTNVLAEPEETQYS. In DNA, the CDR3 is TGTGCCACCAGCAGGACGAATGTTCTTGCGGAGCCAGAAGAGACCCAGTACTCC.

This clonotype was observed a single time. The chain uses TRBV2 and TRBJ1-5, with 7 bases identical to TRBD1. The V segment lost 9 bases and the J segment 7 bases; nucleotides outside the gene matches: 9. The CDR3 has 13 residues. The germline V gene encodes CDR1 SNHLY and CDR2 FYNNEI. CDR3 sequence reads: CASEYRGRQPQHF. In DNA, the CDR3 is TGTGCCAGTGAATACAGGGGCAGACAGCCCCAGCATTTT.

This chain connects TRBV20-1 to TRBJ1-5, with TRBD1 identical over 9 bases. Germline CDR1 DFQATT, CDR2 SNEGSKA (reference sequence). The CDR3 runs 15 residues. V lost 2 bases to trimming and J lost 4 bases; unmatched junction nucleotides: 6. The CDR3 DNA sequence: TGCAGTGCTAGATCCCCGACAGGGGGGAATCAGCCCCAGCATTTT. The encoded protein is CSARSPTGGNQPQHF.

In DNA form, the CDR3 reads TGTGCCAGCTCACGTTCCGATCTTGAAAAACTGTTTTTT. It is translated as CASSRSDLEKLFF. The V gene is TRBV2, the J gene TRBJ1-4; D remains unclear. Trimming cost V 8 bases and J 7 bases, with 14 bases left between them. Germline V gene lookup returns CDR1 SNHLY and CDR2 FYNNEI. The CDR3 totals 13 residues.